Included here is one T cell receptor (beta chain) sequence, with context. The source of the sample is a study of T cell changes during pregnancy in multiple sclerosis. Method: immunoSEQ multiplex PCR; TCRdb's copy keeps in-frame clones and lacks some. The sample has over 25,000 clones, approximately 91% seen once. Germline V lookup: CDR1 SEHNR, CDR2 FQNEAQ (reference sequence). The CDR3 extends over 12 amino acids. The junction had 1 base not matched to a gene; V was cut back by 5 bases and J by 4 bases. V and J are TRBV7-9 and TRBJ2-7; 8 bases align to TRBD2. This sequence originates from a female donor with multiple sclerosis, enrolled in a pregnancy study. The sample was CD8+ T cells from peripheral blood mononuclear cells, taken after pregnancy. The CDR3 loop reads CASSAGGYEQYF. DNA of the CDR3: TGTGCCAGCAGCGCGGGAGGATACGAGCAGTACTTC.